The 4 T cell receptor beta chains given below trace back to one sample, sequenced in a study of control samples from healthy donors and cancer patients. Here immunoSEQ multiplex PCR was the method, and the copy in TCRdb shows in-frame clones only, minus some. The sample yields about 130,000 clones, roughly 92% seen once. The sample taken for sequencing was blood. The receptors shown here come from a man aged 18 to 35 in good health.

The CDR3 here is CASSQERGNQPQHF. In DNA, the CDR3 is TGCGCCAGCAGCCAAGAAAGGGGCAATCAGCCCCAGCATTTT. This sequence joins TRBV4-1 and TRBJ1-5; D unresolved. The germline V gene encodes CDR1 MGHRA and CDR2 YSYEKL. V dropped 0 bases and J dropped 2 bases, with 5 bases sitting between them. The CDR3 has 14 residues.

The J gene is TRBJ1-5, the V gene TRBV10-1; no definite D call. The CDR3 extends over 13 amino acids. The germline V and J ends were trimmed by 4 bases and 7 bases, with 11 bases remaining between them. CDR1 WNHNN and CDR2 SYGVQD come from the germline V gene (reference sequence). For the CDR3, the DNA is TGCGCCAGCAGTGCCCACTTGGGGCAGCCCCAGCATTTT. Protein sequence: CASSAHLGQPQHF.

The chain couples TRBV7-9 to TRBJ2-5, with a possible D match to TRBD2 (6 bases). Germline loops: CDR1 SEHNR, CDR2 FQNEAQ (reference sequence). The CDR3 has 16 residues. Trimming pared 2 bases from V and 1 base from J, leaving 14 bases between. CDR3 region: CASSLQGGAIQETQYF. CDR3 sequence (DNA): TGTGCCAGCAGCTTACAGGGCGGGGCGATCCAAGAGACCCAGTACTTC.

The chain has TRBV2 and TRBJ2-7, with D possibly called TRBD1 or TRBD2 (5 bases each). The V gene's germline CDR1 is SNHLY and CDR2 FYNNEI. Trimming pared 7 bases from V and 5 bases from J, leaving 18 bases between. This CDR3 has 14 residues. This CDR3 is CASTEERGRHEQYF. The CDR3 region has the DNA TGTGCCAGCACCGAGGAGAGGGGTCGCCACGAGCAGTACTTC. Full variable domain (missing parts from reference TRBV2 and TRBJ2-7): EPEVTQTPSHQVTQMGQEVILRCVPISNHLYFYWYRQILGQKVEFLVSFYNNEISEKSEIFDDQFSVERPDGSNFTLKIRSTKLEDSAMYFCASTEERGRHEQYFGPGTRLTVT.